The clone carrying this TCR beta chain came up many times. Sorting captured naive CD8 T cells as CD8+CD4-CCR7+CD45RA+. TCRdb reprocessed the PCR reads via MiXCR and lists one record per CDR3 protein. The repertoire holds around 300,000 distinct CDR3 sequences, with roughly 24% as singletons. Germline lookup yields CDR1 SEHNR and CDR2 FQNEAQ (reference sequence). The CDR3 spans 13 residues. V was cut by 1 base and J by 6 bases, with 10 bases left in between. These data are taken from a study of molecular identifiers for immune sequencing clone quantification. About the study: In replicates, the authors split RNA from roughly 20,000 or 100,000 naive CD8 cells five ways and sequenced four.

Sample: naive CD8+ T cells from blood, with Jurkat cell RNA spiked in. Subset: FACS-sorted CD8+CD4-CCR7+CD45RA+ naive T cells. V gene TRBV7-9 combines with J gene TRBJ2-7; D is uncertain. The TCR was taken from a human donor in good health. Some libraries in this study had Jurkat cell RNA spiked in. CDR3 protein: CASSLGAWSEQYF. The CDR3, as DNA: TGTGCCAGCAGCTTAGGAGCCTGGAGCGAGCAGTACTTC.